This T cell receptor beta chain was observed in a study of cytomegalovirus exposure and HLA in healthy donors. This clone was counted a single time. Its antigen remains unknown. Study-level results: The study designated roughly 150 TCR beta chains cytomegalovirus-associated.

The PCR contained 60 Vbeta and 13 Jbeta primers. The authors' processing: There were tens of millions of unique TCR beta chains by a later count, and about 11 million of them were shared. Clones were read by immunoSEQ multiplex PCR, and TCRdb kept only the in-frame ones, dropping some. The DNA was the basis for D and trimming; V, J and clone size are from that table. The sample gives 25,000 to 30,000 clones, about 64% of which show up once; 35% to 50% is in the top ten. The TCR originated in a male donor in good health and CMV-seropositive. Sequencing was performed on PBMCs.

As DNA, the CDR3 is TGTGCCAGCAGCTTCCAGGGCAGGGGGCCTTTCACAGATACGCAGTATTTT. Protein: CASSFQGRGPFTDTQYF. V and J are TRBV13 and TRBJ2-3; 8 nucleotides agree with TRBD1. The CDR3 is 17 residues long. Germline V CDR1 and CDR2: PRHDT, FYEKMQ (reference sequence). J was trimmed by 2 bases and V by 3 bases; bases with no gene match: 10.